Each of the 15 T cell receptor beta chains below was sequenced from the same sample in a study of blood T cell repertoires in COVID-19 (dated by TCRdb to 2020 to 2021). Libraries were built with the immunoSEQ multiplex PCR assay. The immuneACCESS repertoire file appears here via TCRdb, limited to in-frame rearrangements. These files lack a portion of the clones; in checked studies, under half of the deficit traces to unresolved V genes, and the cause of the others is not known. Here the sample has around 200,000 clones; around 80% occur a single time. The top ten clonotypes cover 7% to 10% of the sample. Sequenced: peripheral blood. Source of these receptors: a woman aged 50 to 60 with acute or convalescent COVID-19.

The J gene is TRBJ2-1, the V gene TRBV7-6, with D unresolved. The V and J ends lost 4 bases and 0 bases respectively, with 10 bases between them. This CDR3 region has 15 residues. Germline assignment: CDR1 SGHVS and CDR2 FNYEAQ. CDR3 protein: CASSSRESSYNEQFF. CDR3 nucleotide sequence: TGTGCCAGCAGCTCCCGTGAGAGCTCCTACAATGAGCAGTTCTTC.

The chain is built from TRBV2 and TRBJ2-4; 7 positions match TRBD2. CDR1 is SNHLY and CDR2 is FYNNEI in the germline V gene. This CDR3 has 13 residues. J gave up 4 bases and V 7 bases, and 4 bases lay outside the gene matches. CDR3 bases: TGTGCCAGCAAGGCTAGCGGAAAAAACATTCAGTACTTC. It translates to CASKASGKNIQYF.

The chain carries TRBV5-1 and TRBJ1-1; possibly TRBD1 for D (5 bases). CDR1 is SGHRS and CDR2 is YFSETQ in the germline V gene. The CDR3 has 15 residues. The V end was cut by 4 bases, the J end by 1 base, with 14 bases between. The CDR3 is CASSLEDITNTEAFF. The CDR3 bases are TGCGCCAGCAGCCTGGAGGACATCACGAACACTGAAGCTTTCTTT.

The rearrangement links TRBV24-1 to TRBJ1-5; D remains ambiguous. V gave up 4 bases and J gave up 2 bases, with 11 bases separating them. The CDR3 totals 15 residues. The V gene's germline CDR1 is KGHDR and CDR2 SFDVKD. Here the CDR3 DNA reads TGTGCCACCAGTGACCCCAGCCGGGGCAATCAGCCCCAGCATTTT. It is translated as CATSDPSRGNQPQHF.

The chain uses TRBV2 and TRBJ2-1, with 10 positions matching TRBD2. The CDR3 length is 12 residues. Germline V gene sequence: CDR1 SNHLY, CDR2 FYNNEI. V shed 6 bases, J shed 10 bases, and the junction held 3 bases outside the gene matches. Here the CDR3 DNA reads TGTGCCAGCAGACCGACTAGCGGGGAGCAGTTCTTC. This codes for CASRPTSGEQFF.

This clone was detected only once. This chain joins TRBV14 and TRBJ1-1, with a possible D match to TRBD1 (6 bases). The germline CDR1 and CDR2 sequences are SGHDN and FVKESK. The CDR3 spans 14 residues. With 2 bases removed from V and 1 base from J, the gap between germline ends came to 8 bases. The CDR3 is CASSQPTGNTEAFF. DNA of the CDR3: TGTGCCAGCAGCCAACCGACAGGGAACACTGAAGCTTTCTTT.

The chain combines TRBV10-3 with TRBJ2-7; D might be TRBD1 (5 bases). The CDR3 is 14 amino acids. V lost 10 bases and J lost 4, with 20 bases in between. Germline assignment: CDR1 ENHRY and CDR2 SYGVKD. This chain's CDR3 is CATIPQGVGYEQYF. The CDR3 region has the DNA TGTGCCACTATCCCTCAAGGGGTAGGGTACGAGCAGTACTTC.

The chain combines TRBV2 with TRBJ2-3; 10 nucleotides match TRBD2. CDR1 and CDR2 from the germline V gene are SNHLY and FYNNEI. The CDR3 is 19 amino acids. The trim removed 5 bases at V and 2 bases at J, leaving 16 bases unmatched. The CDR3: CASSQSSLGLADFTDTQYF. CDR3 DNA sequence: TGTGCCAGCAGTCAATCAAGCCTAGGACTAGCGGATTTCACAGATACGCAGTATTTT.

This chain links TRBV28 with TRBJ2-3; TRBD2 agrees at 8 bases. The length of the CDR3 is 16 residues. The V segment lost 7 bases and the J segment 4 bases; nucleotides outside the gene matches: 13. From germline, CDR1 is MDHEN and CDR2 SYDVKM. The CDR3 region has the DNA TGTGCCAGCATTCGAGTAGCGGGATCAATGTCAGATACGCAGTATTTT. This sequence encodes CASIRVAGSMSDTQYF.

The rearrangement joins TRBV10-3 to TRBJ2-1; 10 bases fit TRBD2. CDR3 length: 14 residues. Germline CDR1 and CDR2: ENHRY and SYGVKD. Trimming removed 10 bases from V and 8 bases from J; junction bases left unmatched: 11. The CDR3 here is CATRSPSGSDEQFF. Written as DNA, the CDR3 is TGTGCCACGAGGAGTCCTAGCGGGAGCGATGAGCAGTTCTTC.

The chain carries TRBV5-1 and TRBJ2-5; 7 positions agree with TRBD1. Germline V gene data show CDR1 as SGHRS and CDR2 as YFSETQ. The ends lost 1 base at V and 1 base at J; junction bases unmatched: 7. This CDR3 has 16 residues. This CDR3 is CASSLSGGRGQETQYF. The CDR3 bases are TGCGCCAGCAGCTTGTCAGGGGGTCGGGGCCAAGAGACCCAGTACTTC.

The J gene is TRBJ2-6, the V gene TRBV27; 7 bases are shared with TRBD2. V lost 4 bases, J lost 0 bases, and 9 bases stayed unmatched. This CDR3 contains 18 residues. The germline V gene has CDR1 MNHEY and CDR2 SMNVEV (reference sequence). As DNA, the CDR3 is TGTGCCAGCAGTTCCGGGGGAGGGCCAAGCTCTGGGGCCAACGTCCTGACTTTC. Translation gives CASSSGGGPSSGANVLTF.

This chain connects TRBV10-3 to TRBJ2-1; 10 bases line up with TRBD2. Germline-derived CDR1 and CDR2 are ENHRY and SYGVKD. With V trimmed by 6 bases and J by 4 bases, 6 bases remained unmatched. This CDR3 comprises 15 residues. This chain's CDR3 is CAIRDLAGEYNEQFF. The CDR3 DNA follows: TGTGCCATCAGGGACCTAGCGGGAGAGTACAATGAGCAGTTCTTC.

The chain links TRBV28 to TRBJ1-2; D is perhaps TRBD1 (6 bases). Germline assignment: CDR1 MDHEN and CDR2 SYDVKM. Between the trimmed V and J ends, which lost 6 bases and 5 bases, there was a span of 16 bases. The CDR3 spans 14 residues. The CDR3 DNA reads as TGTGCCAGCAGGGCCGGGACATGGATTTATGGCTACACCTTC. This encodes CASRAGTWIYGYTF.

This sequence joins TRBV6-1 and TRBJ1-5, with TRBD1 matching 7 bases. Germline loops: CDR1 MNHNS, CDR2 SASEGT. V was pared by 3 bases and J by 2 bases, with 7 bases of the junction left unmatched. CDR3 size: 16 residues. In DNA form, the CDR3 reads TGTGCCAGCAGTGAGCTTACAGGGGTGGGCAATCAGCCCCAGCATTTT. As protein: CASSELTGVGNQPQHF.